This passage covers 7 T cell receptor beta chains from one sample sequenced in a study of CD4 T cells in relation to SARS-CoV-2 and coronaviruses. No antigen has been assigned to these receptors. CD4+ T cells from unexposed donors were obtained before the COVID-19 pandemic (2011-2018). The cells were cultured for approximately 10 days before CD4+ T cells were isolated. Method: immunoSEQ multiplex PCR; TCRdb's copy keeps in-frame clones and lacks some. This sample carries about 19,000 clones, over 70% of them seen once, and the ten largest clones take over 20%. Sequenced input: CD4+ T cells from PBMCs, cultured in vitro. Receptors were obtained from a human donor in good health.

The chain employs TRBV27 and TRBJ1-2; D uncertain. V was clipped by 8 bases and J by 0 bases, with 10 bases between them. CDR3 length equals 13 residues. Germline lookup yields CDR1 MNHEY and CDR2 SMNVEV (reference sequence). CDR3 DNA sequence: TGTGCCAGCGGAATCGGGCCTAACTATGGCTACACCTTC. As protein: CASGIGPNYGYTF.

The chain has TRBV5-1 and TRBJ2-7, with 9 bases that match TRBD2. Germline CDR1 and CDR2: SGHRS and YFSETQ. The CDR3 length is 14 residues. Unmatched junction bases numbered 6, after V lost 6 bases and J lost 2 bases. The CDR3 spells CASTPAGGTYEQYF. The CDR3, as DNA: TGCGCCAGCACCCCAGCGGGAGGAACCTACGAGCAGTACTTC.

The chain uses TRBV14 and TRBJ2-2, with D possibly matching TRBD2 (5 bases). The V end lost 8 bases, the J end lost 1 base, and 8 bases lay between the germline ends. The germline V gene encodes CDR1 SGHDN and CDR2 FVKESK. The CDR3 covers 13 residues. CDR3 nucleotides: TGTGCCAGCGGAGGCGGGAACACCGGGGAGCTGTTTTTT. Protein sequence: CASGGGNTGELFF.

The chain carries TRBV6-4 and TRBJ2-1; 12 bases fit TRBD2. Trimming removed 4 bases from V and 8 bases from J; junction bases left unmatched: 6. This CDR3 has 15 amino acids. CDR1 and CDR2 from the germline V gene are MRHNA and SNTAGT. The CDR3 sequence is CASSASSGGADEQFF. The CDR3 DNA reads TGTGCCAGCAGTGCCTCTAGCGGGGGGGCCGATGAGCAGTTCTTC.

This chain connects TRBV12-5 to TRBJ2-3, with TRBD1 matching 7 bases. This CDR3 region has 16 residues. Trimming at V came to 1 base and at J to 5 bases, leaving 9 bases not matched to a gene. CDR1 and CDR2 from the germline V gene are LGHNT and FRNRAP. The CDR3 nucleotides read TGTGCTAGTGGTTTGGGTATAGGGGGCTTGGGAGATACGCAGTATTTT. Its protein product is CASGLGIGGLGDTQYF.

This sequence joins TRBV10-3 and TRBJ1-1; D unclear. CDR3 length equals 13 residues. Germline CDR1 reads ENHRY; CDR2 reads SYGVKD. V lost 8 bases and J 4 bases, leaving 14 bases between the germline ends. In DNA, the CDR3 is TGTGCCATCTGCTTCGGACGGGGCACTGAAGCTTTCTTT. This encodes CAICFGRGTEAFF.

V and J are TRBV11-2 and TRBJ2-5; 8 bases match TRBD2. Germline V lookup: CDR1 SGHAT, CDR2 FQNNGV. This CDR3 has 14 residues. Losses at the gene ends were 2 bases for V and 5 bases for J; bases not matched to a gene: 4. The CDR3 sequence is CASSLNGRAETQYF. As DNA, the CDR3 is TGTGCCAGCAGCTTAAACGGGAGGGCGGAGACCCAGTACTTC.